These T cell receptor beta chains were read from a single sample in a study of blood T cell repertoires in COVID-19. Libraries were prepared by immunoSEQ multiplex PCR; TCRdb keeps only in-frame clonotypes and omits some of them. This table has more than 250,000 clones, nearly 90% appearing once. The specimen sequenced was peripheral blood. These receptors came from a human donor in a cohort sampled during active COVID-19. Both conserved end residues are part of each CDR3. D genes are given only for firm matches. Size tells how often a clone was seen (once, few, many) or the class of an expanded clone, and some rows leave it out.

v_gene	j_gene	abundance	d_gene	CDR3aa	CDR3nt
TRBV6-1	TRBJ1-4	.	.	CASSELGGIGFVEKLFF	TGTGCCAGCAGTGAATTGGGAGGGATTGGTTTCGTCGAAAAACTGTTTTTT
TRBV30	TRBJ2-7	.	TRBD1	CAWNQGGSHEQYF	TGTGCCTGGAATCAAGGGGGCAGCCACGAGCAGTACTTC
TRBV7-9	TRBJ1-3	.	.	CASSLVAGSGNTIYF	TGTGCCAGCAGCTTAGTCGCGGGCTCTGGAAACACCATATATTTT
TRBV19	TRBJ2-3	.	TRBD2	CASSITGTSGPDTQYF	TGTGCCAGTAGTATAACCGGGACTAGCGGGCCAGATACGCAGTATTTT
TRBV12-5	TRBJ2-7	.	TRBD1	CASRAYSGQGYEQYF	TGTGCTAGTCGAGCTTACTCCGGACAGGGCTACGAGCAGTACTTC
TRBV6-2/TRBV6-3	TRBJ1-2	.	.	CASSYRSRDGYTF	TGTGCCAGCAGTTACCGCTCGCGGGATGGCTACACCTTC
TRBV15	TRBJ2-7	.	.	CATSSLAYEQYF	TGTGCCACCAGCAGTCTAGCGTATGAGCAGTACTTC
TRBV7-8	TRBJ2-7	.	TRBD2	CASRSTQPLREASYEQYF	TGTGCCAGCAGATCCACTCAGCCCCTCCGGGAGGCCTCCTACGAGCAGTACTTC
TRBV4-1	TRBJ2-1	.	.	CASSQDPGLSYNEQFF	TGCGCCAGCAGCCAAGATCCGGGACTGTCGTACAATGAGCAGTTCTTC
TRBV29-1	TRBJ2-7	.	TRBD2	CSVEEGDYLGYEQYF	TGCAGCGTTGAAGAGGGGGACTACCTGGGCTACGAGCAGTACTTC
TRBV27	TRBJ2-5	.	TRBD2	CASSLFAGGWETQYF	TGTGCCAGCAGTTTATTTGCGGGAGGGTGGGAGACCCAGTACTTC
TRBV3-1/TRBV3-2	TRBJ2-3	.	.	CASSQSGAGAPDTQYF	TGTGCCAGCAGCCAATCGGGGGCGGGAGCCCCAGATACGCAGTATTTT
TRBV7-3	TRBJ2-1	.	TRBD2	CASSPAHRTSGRAGEQFF	TGTGCCAGCAGCCCCGCTCACCGGACTAGCGGGAGGGCTGGTGAGCAGTTCTTC
TRBV2	TRBJ1-1	.	.	CASSPEGGGNTEAFF	TGTGCCAGCAGTCCCGAGGGAGGCGGAAACACTGAAGCTTTCTTT
TRBV15	TRBJ1-4	.	TRBD1	CATSYTGTGGEKLFF	TGTGCCACCAGCTATACCGGGACAGGGGGTGAAAAACTGTTTTTT
TRBV6-5	TRBJ1-1	.	.	CASSRGINTEAFF	TGTGCCAGCAGCCGAGGAATCAACACTGAAGCTTTCTTT
TRBV18	TRBJ1-4	.	.	CASSPNRDINEKLFF	TGTGCCAGCTCACCCAATCGGGACATAAATGAAAAACTGTTTTTT
TRBV5-1	TRBJ1-2	.	.	CASSPGSPGDYGYTF	TGCGCCAGCAGCCCGGGGTCCCCTGGGGACTATGGCTACACCTTC
TRBV11-1	TRBJ2-7	.	TRBD2	CASSLAPRLADSYEQYF	TGTGCCAGCAGCTTAGCGCCTAGACTAGCGGACTCCTACGAGCAGTACTTC
TRBV2	TRBJ1-2	.	.	CASRMGRGTYGYTF	TGTGCCAGCAGAATGGGACGGGGGACCTATGGCTACACCTTC
TRBV3-1/TRBV3-2	TRBJ2-7	.	.	CASSTLITGNEQYF	TGTGCCAGCAGCACTCTCATCACAGGGAACGAGCAGTACTTC
TRBV28	TRBJ2-7	.	TRBD1	CASSFPGQGVYEQYF	TGTGCCAGCAGTTTTCCGGGACAGGGGGTGTACGAGCAGTACTTC
TRBV4-2	TRBJ2-7	.	TRBD2	CASSQEGPRREGSYEQYF	TGTGCCAGCAGCCAAGAAGGCCCTAGGCGGGAGGGTTCCTACGAGCAGTACTTC
TRBV7-9	TRBJ2-7	.	.	CASTPTGYEQYF	TGTGCCAGCACCCCTACAGGGTACGAGCAGTACTTC
TRBV27	TRBJ2-3	.	.	CASSLLGGGRSTDTQYF	TGTGCCAGCAGTTTACTCGGCGGGGGCCGAAGCACAGATACGCAGTATTTT
TRBV28	TRBJ1-5	.	TRBD1	CASSFRDSNQPQHF	TGTGCCAGCAGTTTCCGGGACAGTAATCAGCCCCAGCATTTT
TRBV4-2	TRBJ2-7	.	TRBD2	CASSQDLSGLAYEQYF	TGTGCCAGCAGCCAAGATCTTAGCGGGCTAGCTTACGAGCAGTACTTC
TRBV10-3	TRBJ1-1	.	.	CAISGQALQAGTEAFF	TGTGCCATCAGCGGACAAGCCCTACAAGCGGGGACTGAAGCTTTCTTT
TRBV10-3	TRBJ1-5	.	TRBD1	CAISELWTGGSNQPQHF	TGTGCCATCAGTGAGTTGTGGACAGGGGGTTCCAATCAGCCCCAGCATTTT
TRBV5-4	TRBJ1-2	.	.	CASSRDTYRYGYTF	TGTGCCAGCAGCAGGGACACCTATCGATATGGCTACACCTTC
TRBV20-1	TRBJ2-3	.	TRBD2	CSASASGTPDTQYF	TGCAGTGCTAGTGCTAGCGGGACCCCAGATACGCAGTATTTT
TRBV30	TRBJ1-2	.	TRBD1	CAWSVPRDRINYGYTF	TGTGCCTGGAGTGTACCCCGGGACAGGATTAACTATGGCTACACCTTC
TRBV7-9	TRBJ2-7	.	.	CASSLSRGLDSYEQYF	TGTGCCAGCAGCTTAAGTAGGGGACTCGACTCCTACGAGCAGTACTTC
TRBV7-2	TRBJ1-5	.	TRBD1	CASSLKWGQGEQPQHF	TGTGCCAGCAGCTTAAAGTGGGGCCAGGGGGAACAGCCCCAGCATTTT
TRBV6-2/TRBV6-3	TRBJ2-7	.	.	CASSYTAVFDEQYF	TGTGCCAGCAGTTACACAGCGGTGTTCGACGAGCAGTACTTC
TRBV4-1	TRBJ1-5	.	.	CASSQSGHSNQPQHF	TGCGCCAGCAGCCAGTCAGGGCATAGCAATCAGCCCCAGCATTTT
TRBV6-5	TRBJ1-5	.	.	CASSITGRSNQPQHF	TGTGCCAGCAGCATAACAGGGCGTAGCAATCAGCCCCAGCATTTT
TRBV6-5	TRBJ1-2	.	.	CASSWQGYGYTF	TGTGCCAGCAGTTGGCAGGGATATGGCTACACCTTC
TRBV6-5	TRBJ2-7	once	.	CAMGLGGRSEQYF	TGTGCCATGGGGCTAGGGGGTCGGAGTGAGCAGTACTTC
TRBV6-5	TRBJ1-1	.	TRBD1	CASTLITGGKDEAFF	TGTGCCAGCACCCTAATCACAGGGGGTAAGGATGAAGCTTTCTTT
TRBV3-1/TRBV3-2	TRBJ2-7	.	.	CASSFTSYEQYF	TGTGCCAGCAGCTTTACTAGTTACGAGCAGTACTTC
TRBV5-1	TRBJ2-3	once	.	CASSLDLGTSTDTQYF	TGCGCCAGCAGCTTGGATTTGGGGACTAGCACAGATACGCAGTATTTT
TRBV18	TRBJ2-7	.	.	CASSQGPGREQYF	TGTGCCAGCTCCCAGGGCCCAGGTCGCGAGCAGTACTTC
TRBV15	TRBJ1-2	.	TRBD1	CATSATGDRGFLNPFYGYTF	TGTGCCACCAGCGCGACCGGGGACAGGGGGTTTTTGAACCCTTTTTATGGCTACACCTTC
TRBV18	TRBJ1-2	.	.	CASSPIIQGGPEGGYTF	TGTGCCAGCTCACCCATAATACAGGGTGGCCCCGAGGGAGGCTACACCTTC
TRBV5-4	TRBJ2-7	.	TRBD2	CASSLSSGVSYEQYF	TGTGCCAGCAGCTTGAGTAGCGGGGTTTCCTACGAGCAGTACTTC
TRBV7-8	TRBJ2-6	.	TRBD2	CASSRRTRSSGANVLTF	TGTGCCAGCAGCCGAAGGACTAGGAGCTCTGGGGCCAACGTCCTGACTTTC
TRBV5-1	TRBJ1-2	.	.	CASSLQGNSGYGYTF	TGCGCCAGCAGCTTGCAGGGAAATAGTGGCTATGGCTACACCTTC
TRBV29-1	TRBJ2-7	.	TRBD1	CSVGDRGSGQYF	TGCAGCGTTGGGGACAGGGGGTCTGGGCAGTACTTC
TRBV5-4	TRBJ1-1	.	.	CASSLAGLSGTEAFF	TGTGCCAGCAGCTTGGCCGGACTCTCGGGTACTGAAGCTTTCTTT
TRBV10-3	TRBJ1-5	once	.	CAISESIGLTGNVPQHF	TGTGCCATCAGTGAGTCGATCGGGTTGACAGGAAATGTGCCCCAGCATTTT
TRBV10-3	TRBJ1-5	.	.	CATRDTGRGEPQHF	TGTGCCACGAGGGACACCGGGCGAGGGGAGCCCCAGCATTTT